This T cell receptor (beta chain) was recovered during a study of shared clonotypes between healthy human individuals. Study observations and caveats: Memory subsets generally showed smaller estimated richness than naive subsets did.

The naive CD8 subset, CD45RO-negative cells positively selected for CCR7, excluded terminally differentiated effector memory CD45RA+ cells. Data came from immunoSEQ multiplex PCR; TCRdb stores just in-frame clones and leaves some out. Among 760,000 or so clones listed, 96% were seen once. Comment on this clone: What it binds is unknown.

The junction had 6 bases not matched to a gene; V was cut back by 5 bases and J by 9 bases. Germline values: CDR1 MNHEY, CDR2 SMNVEV (reference sequence). The length of the CDR3 is 15 residues. The TCR comes from a man under 40 in good health. The chain combines TRBV27 with TRBJ2-1; 14 bases fit TRBD2. Sequenced input: naive CD8+ T cells sorted from blood. CDR3 nucleotides: TGTGCCAGCAGTCAGGGACTAGCGGGAGATCGTGAGCAGTTCTTC. This codes for CASSQGLAGDREQFF.